The 29 T cell receptor beta chains presented below share a single source sample, sequenced in a study of blood T cell repertoires in COVID-19. The assay was immunoSEQ multiplex PCR, and TCRdb's table has in-frame clones only and misses some. Seen here are more than 65,000 clones, around 83% observed once, and the top ten hold 5.1%. Sequencing was performed on peripheral blood. Every receptor here comes from a man aged 80 or over with acute or convalescent COVID-19.

The V call is TRBV4-2, the J call TRBJ2-6, with 10 bases identical to TRBD1. Germline loops: CDR1 LGHNA, CDR2 YNFKEQ. Trimming removed 2 bases from V and 2 bases from J; junction bases left unmatched: 9. The CDR3 has 19 residues. CDR3 in amino acids: CASSQPTGTGDAGANVLTF. CDR3 sequence (DNA): TGTGCCAGCAGCCAACCTACCGGGACAGGGGATGCTGGGGCCAACGTCCTGACTTTC.

This rearrangement joins TRBV19 to TRBJ2-7; 12 positions agree with TRBD1. The ends lost 5 bases at V and 8 bases at J; junction bases unmatched: 7. Germline values: CDR1 LNHDA, CDR2 SQIVND (reference sequence). The CDR3 is 14 residues long. CDR3 amino acids: CASSSGQGAGKQYF. The CDR3 region has the DNA TGTGCCAGTAGTTCGGGACAGGGGGCTGGAAAGCAGTACTTC. Full variable domain (missing parts from reference TRBV19 and TRBJ2-7): DGGITQSPKYLFRKEGQNVTLSCEQNLNHDAMYWYRQDPGQGLRLIYYSQIVNDFQKGDIAEGYSVSREKKESFPLTVTSAQKNPTAFYLCASSSGQGAGKQYFGPGTRLTVT.

The CDR3 here is CASRALGLAEQETQYF. CDR3 bases: TGTGCCAGCAGAGCCCTGGGACTAGCGGAACAAGAGACCCAGTACTTC. The chain combines TRBV2 with TRBJ2-5, with 11 bases that match TRBD2. The junction had 8 bases not matched to a gene; V was cut back by 6 bases and J by 2 bases. This CDR3 contains 16 residues. The germline gives CDR1 SNHLY, CDR2 FYNNEI.

The chain uses TRBV29-1 and TRBJ2-3, with TRBD2 matching over 7 bases. Trimming removed 6 bases from V and 4 bases from J; junction bases left unmatched: 10. This CDR3 spans 14 amino acids. Germline assignment: CDR1 SQVTM and CDR2 ANQGSEA. CDR3 sequence: CSVQREPRADTQYF. CDR3 DNA: TGCAGCGTACAGCGGGAACCCCGCGCAGATACGCAGTATTTT.

This sequence joins TRBV19 and TRBJ1-2, with a tentative D call TRBD1 (5 bases). Germline-derived CDR1 and CDR2 are LNHDA and SQIVND (reference sequence). The CDR3 is made up of 16 amino acids. With 9 bases removed from V and 3 bases from J, the gap between germline ends came to 23 bases. CDR3 bases: TGTGCCAGCAGCCGATCAAGCATGCTACAGGACTATGGCTACACCTTC. Protein product: CASSRSSMLQDYGYTF.

The chain is built from TRBV5-1 and TRBJ2-7, with D tentatively TRBD1 (5 bases). The germline V gene encodes CDR1 SGHRS and CDR2 YFSETQ. With 3 bases removed from V and 5 bases from J, the gap between germline ends came to 15 bases. The CDR3 consists of 14 residues. The CDR3 loop reads CASSSTVGAHEQYF. The CDR3 nucleotides read TGCGCCAGCAGCTCGACCGTAGGGGCCCACGAGCAGTACTTC.

The chain combines TRBV7-6 with TRBJ2-5, with TRBD2 matching 9 bases. The junction had 9 bases not matched to a gene; V was cut back by 3 bases and J by 1 base. Germline CDR1 reads SGHVS; CDR2 reads FNYEAQ. This CDR3 region has 17 residues. Here the CDR3 DNA reads TGTGCCAGCAGCTTCCCCCGCGGGGGGGGGTTCCAAGAGACCCAGTACTTC. Amino acid sequence: CASSFPRGGGFQETQYF. Together with reference TRBV7-6 and TRBJ2-5, the CDR3 gives the full variable domain: GAGVSQSPRYKVTKRGQDVALRCDPISGHVSLYWYRQALGQGPEFLTYFNYEAQQDKSGLPNDRFSAERPEGSISTLTIQRTEQRDSAMYRCASSFPRGGGFQETQYFGPGTRLLVL.

The chain combines TRBV6-4 with TRBJ1-4; D uncertain. Germline CDR1 is MRHNA and CDR2 is SNTAGT. The V and J ends lost 5 bases and 8 bases respectively, with 12 bases between them. CDR3 size: 13 residues. CDR3 residues: CASSSVRGEKLFF. The CDR3 coding sequence is TGTGCCAGCAGTAGTGTCCGAGGGGAAAAACTGTTTTTT.

This clone appeared once. The chain links TRBV25-1 to TRBJ2-2, with 7 bases fitting TRBD1. Germline V gene lookup returns CDR1 MGHDK and CDR2 SYGVNS. There are 15 residues in the CDR3. The junction had 15 bases not matched to a gene; V was cut back by 11 bases and J by 6 bases. CDR3 nucleotides: TGTGCCTCGAGCAGTCTACAGGGGATCGCCGGGGAGCTGTTTTTT. The encoded protein is CASSSLQGIAGELFF. Full variable domain (rest looked up from reference TRBV25-1 and TRBJ2-2): EADIYQTPRYLVIGTGKKITLECSQTMGHDKMYWYQQDPGMELHLIHYSYGVNSTEKGDLSSESTVSRIRTEHFPLTLESARPSHTSQYLCASSSLQGIAGELFFGEGSRLTVL.

The chain combines TRBV6-6 with TRBJ2-4, with D perhaps TRBD1 (5 bases). V gave up 5 bases and J gave up 0 bases, with 11 bases separating them. CDR3 size: 15 residues. Germline V CDR1 and CDR2: MNHNY, SVGAGI (reference sequence). The CDR3 DNA follows: TGTGCCAGCAGTCCGACAGCGATAGCCAAAAACATTCAGTACTTC. Protein: CASSPTAIAKNIQYF.

This chain links TRBV7-3 with TRBJ2-3; 8 nucleotides agree with TRBD2. CDR1 is SGHTA and CDR2 is FQGTGA in the germline V gene. V dropped 5 bases and J dropped 8; count of bases not matched to a gene: 18. This CDR3 spans 17 amino acids. CDR3 sequence reads: CASSLPGAGGSAATQYF. The CDR3 DNA is TGTGCCAGCAGCCTCCCGGGGGCGGGGGGCTCTGCGGCTACGCAGTATTTT. Together with reference TRBV7-3 and TRBJ2-3, the CDR3 gives the full variable domain: GAGVSQTPSNKVTEKGKYVELRCDPISGHTALYWYRQSLGQGPEFLIYFQGTGAADDSGLPNDRFFAVRPEGSVSTLKIQRTERGDSAVYLCASSLPGAGGSAATQYFGPGTRLTVL.

The chain is built from TRBV5-1 and TRBJ2-3; 10 nucleotides align to TRBD2. J was trimmed by 6 bases and V by 4 bases; bases with no gene match: 8. Germline CDR1 reads SGHRS; CDR2 reads YFSETQ. The CDR3 covers 15 residues. The CDR3 sequence is CASSLTSGTADTQYF. CDR3 DNA: TGCGCCAGCAGCCTAACTAGCGGGACGGCGGATACGCAGTATTTT.

This clone appeared once. The chain joins TRBV6-5 to TRBJ1-4, with a tentative D call TRBD1 (6 bases). V was cut by 4 bases and J by 8 bases, with 8 bases left in between. CDR1 and CDR2 (germline): MNHEY, SVGAGI. The CDR3 length is 12 residues. The CDR3 nucleotides read TGTGCCAGCAGTTTTCAGGGGGAAAAACTGTTTTTT. This codes for CASSFQGEKLFF.

This clone is a singleton in its sample. V gene TRBV9 combines with J gene TRBJ1-5; 8 bases match TRBD1. CDR3 size: 15 residues. V lost 0 bases, J lost 4 bases, and 3 bases stayed unmatched. Per the germline V gene, CDR1 is SGDLS and CDR2 is YYNGEE. CDR3: CASSVGQGMNQPQHF. CDR3 coding DNA: TGTGCCAGCAGCGTAGGACAGGGGATGAATCAGCCCCAGCATTTT.

The chain is built from TRBV6-1 and TRBJ2-4; weak D call: TRBD1 (6 bases). CDR3 length: 17 amino acids. V was clipped by 2 bases and J by 0 bases, with 14 bases between them. CDR1 and CDR2 from the germline V gene are MNHNS and SASEGT. The CDR3 spells CASSESGTLLAKNIQYF. Here the CDR3 DNA reads TGTGCCAGCAGTGAATCTGGGACACTCTTAGCCAAAAACATTCAGTACTTC.

This clone has just a few counts. The V and J genes are TRBV6-2 or TRBV6-3 and TRBJ1-5, with 7 positions matching TRBD1. CDR3 length equals 14 residues. With V trimmed by 7 bases and J by 4 bases, 7 bases remained unmatched. The germline CDR1 and CDR2 sequences are MNHEY and SVGEGT. The CDR3 DNA reads as TGTGCCAGCACCCCGGGACAGATAAATCAGCCCCAGCATTTT. Its translation: CASTPGQINQPQHF.

V usage is TRBV27 and J usage is TRBJ2-3; 7 nucleotides line up with TRBD2. The CDR3 covers 17 residues. V shed 3 bases, J shed 2 bases, and the junction held 11 bases outside the gene matches. Per germline, CDR1 MNHEY and CDR2 SMNVEV (reference sequence). This chain's CDR3 is CASSFQGGEGYTDTQYF. CDR3 sequence (DNA): TGTGCCAGCAGTTTCCAGGGAGGGGAGGGATACACAGATACGCAGTATTTT.

This sequence joins TRBV4-3 and TRBJ1-2; 8 nucleotides agree with TRBD1. V dropped 0 bases and J dropped 4; count of bases not matched to a gene: 7. The CDR3 length is 16 residues. The germline V gene encodes CDR1 LGHNA and CDR2 YSLEER. This CDR3 reads CASSQDRTGMGYGYTF. Here the CDR3 DNA reads TGCGCCAGCAGCCAAGATAGGACAGGGATGGGCTATGGCTACACCTTC.

The chain combines TRBV4-2 with TRBJ2-7, with 11 bases that match TRBD2. CDR1 is LGHNA, CDR2 YNFKEQ, per germline. The CDR3 loop spans 16 amino acids. V was clipped by 4 bases and J by 2 bases; unmatched bases: 7. CDR3 coding DNA: TGTGCCAGCAGCCTATCCGGGACTAGCGGACCCTACGAGCAGTACTTC. This codes for CASSLSGTSGPYEQYF.

The rearrangement links TRBV19 to TRBJ1-3; 10 bases map to TRBD1. After removal of 8 bases from V and 0 bases from J, the junction contained 13 bases not matched to a gene. CDR3 length: 18 amino acids. Germline V CDR1 and CDR2: LNHDA, SQIVND (reference sequence). CDR3 loop: CASCPGQGQLSSGNTIYF. The DNA for the CDR3 is TGTGCCAGTTGTCCGGGACAGGGGCAATTGAGCTCTGGAAACACCATATATTTT.

The V and J genes are TRBV10-1 and TRBJ2-2; D gene ambiguous. The germline V and J ends were trimmed by 5 bases and 5 bases, with 6 bases remaining between them. CDR3 length: 12 residues. CDR1 is WNHNN, CDR2 SYGVQD, per germline (reference sequence). The CDR3 sequence: CASSIQTGELFF. The CDR3 region has the DNA TGCGCCAGCAGTATCCAGACCGGGGAGCTGTTTTTT.

The chain carries TRBV7-2 and TRBJ2-3; D not certain. Trimming left V 5 bases short and J 6 bases short, with 12 bases between. The CDR3 contains 13 residues. Germline loops: CDR1 SGHTA, CDR2 FQGNSA. The CDR3 DNA sequence: TGTGCCAGCAGCCCAGGATCCACGGATACGCAGTATTTT. Its protein product is CASSPGSTDTQYF. Drawing the rest from reference TRBV7-2 and TRBJ2-3, the complete variable domain is GAGVSQSPSNKVTEKGKDVELRCDPISGHTALYWYRQSLGQGLEFLIYFQGNSAPDKSGLPSDRFSAERTGGSVSTLTIQRTQQEDSAVYLCASSPGSTDTQYFGPGTRLTVL.

The chain links TRBV30 to TRBJ1-5; the D gene is possibly TRBD1 (5 bases). The CDR3 is made up of 16 amino acids. The germline V gene has CDR1 GTSNPN and CDR2 SVGIG (reference sequence). The V end was cut by 0 bases, the J end by 4 bases, with 16 bases between. In DNA form, the CDR3 reads TGTGCCTGGAGTGTACGGGGGGGTCATCGGAATCAGCCCCAGCATTTT. Translation: CAWSVRGGHRNQPQHF.

This clone was recorded once. The rearrangement uses TRBV11-3 and TRBJ2-5; the D gene is possibly TRBD2 (7 bases). The CDR3 spans 13 residues. With 5 bases removed from V and 7 bases from J, the gap between germline ends came to 14 bases. The germline gives CDR1 SGHNT, CDR2 YENEEA. The CDR3 sequence is CASSGGGGVTQYF. CDR3 coding DNA: TGTGCCAGCAGCGGAGGGGGAGGGGTGACCCAGTACTTC.

The genes are TRBV12-3 or TRBV12-4 and TRBJ1-3, with a tentative D call TRBD1 (6 bases). The CDR3 is 13 amino acids. Trimming took 9 bases from V and 6 from J, leaving 15 bases between them. CDR3 amino acids: CASSGQMLNTIYF. The CDR3 nucleotides read TGTGCCAGTTCAGGACAGATGCTAAACACCATATATTTT.

Worth noting for this clone: The junction and the germline gene differ at one end; a read error may be behind it. The V call is TRBV12-3 or TRBV12-4, the J call TRBJ2-7; 8 nucleotides line up with TRBD1. CDR3 length: 12 amino acids. CDR3 coding DNA: TGTGCCAGCACCCCAGGGGGCTACGAGCGGTACTTC. This gives the protein CASTPGGYERYF.

This clone occurred once. This chain connects TRBV19 to TRBJ2-7; 8 bases map to TRBD1. The CDR3 consists of 13 residues. V was pared by 5 bases and J by 2 bases, with 2 bases of the junction left unmatched. Germline-derived CDR1 and CDR2 are LNHDA and SQIVND (reference sequence). This CDR3 is CASSSQGAYEQYF. CDR3 nucleotide sequence: TGTGCCAGTAGTTCACAGGGGGCCTACGAGCAGTACTTC.

The genes are TRBV19 and TRBJ1-2; 7 positions agree with TRBD1. Germline V gene data show CDR1 as LNHDA and CDR2 as SQIVND (reference sequence). The V and J ends lost 3 bases and 7 bases, in that order; junction bases with no gene match: 5. This CDR3 has 13 amino acids. The CDR3: CASSMTGMSGYTF. The CDR3 DNA is TGTGCCAGTAGTATGACAGGGATGAGTGGCTACACCTTC.

This chain joins TRBV4-1 and TRBJ1-5, with 8 bases lining up with TRBD1. Germline V lookup: CDR1 MGHRA, CDR2 YSYEKL. The CDR3 consists of 14 residues. The junction had 3 bases not matched to a gene; V was cut back by 2 bases and J by 6 bases. As DNA, the CDR3 is TGCGCCAGCAGCCAACAGGGGGCTTTTCAGCCCCAGCATTTT. It specifies CASSQQGAFQPQHF.